This T cell receptor beta chain was identified during a study of long-term antiretroviral therapy in people with HIV. On this clone itself: What it binds is not known.

This CDR3 contains 11 residues. The V end lost 6 bases, the J end lost 0 bases, and 1 base lay between the germline ends. The germline V gene has CDR1 ENHRY and CDR2 SYGVKD. Study-wide points: Diversity increased after ART yet remained lower than in transplant donor controls.

At survey level, the immunoSEQ assay was run in its v3.0 version. Libraries were prepared by immunoSEQ multiplex PCR; TCRdb keeps only in-frame clonotypes and omits some of them. The sample consists of around 33,000 clones, 83% of them appearing once. Source: unsorted PBMCs, taken 0.4 years before starting antiretroviral therapy. The TCR sequence derives from a man between 18 and 29 years old with HIV. The rearrangement links TRBV10-3 to TRBJ2-3; D is ambiguous. DNA of the CDR3: TGTGCCATCAGCAGCACAGATACGCAGTATTTT. This sequence encodes CAISSTDTQYF.